The clone carrying this T cell receptor beta chain was counted a few times. Each single cDNA molecule received a unique molecular identifier. TCRdb called the 5' RACE reads again in MiXCR, with one record for every CDR3 protein. The sample has tens of thousands of distinct CDR3 sequences; 12% are singletons. This entry is derived from a study of early T cells in non-severe SARS-CoV-2 infection. The CDR3 length is 14 residues. Germline loops: CDR1 MNHEY, CDR2 SVGEGT. The trim removed 5 bases at V and 7 bases at J, leaving 8 bases unmatched. This TCR was sampled from an adult who was a healthcare worker with PCR-confirmed SARS-CoV-2 infection or an uninfected control (not recorded which). Material: whole blood. The chain has TRBV6-2 or TRBV6-3 and TRBJ1-5, with TRBD1 identical over 7 bases. CDR3 bases: TGTGCCAGCAGTGTCTACAGGGGCGGACAGCCCCAGCATTTT. This codes for CASSVYRGGQPQHF.